Listed here are 30 T cell receptor beta chains from one sample, sequenced in a study of T cell responses to AZD1222 COVID-19 vaccine (dated by TCRdb to the early 2020s). Libraries came from the immunoSEQ multiplex PCR assay. TCRdb limited this immuneACCESS table to in-frame rearrangements with V and J called. A share of clones is missing; checked studies link under half to unresolved V genes, and the rest is unexplained. In all, the sample holds around 140,000 clones, and roughly nine tenths of those were seen once. Clones ranked in the top ten supply roughly 7.5% of the sample. Read against the paper, the sample's time point label means: about 28 days (+/-7) after the second vaccine dose. Read against the paper, the sample's treatment or condition label means: meningococcal conjugate vaccine given as trial control. Source: peripheral blood, taken 28 days after the second dose of the MenACWY control vaccine. These receptors were obtained from an adult who received the MenACWY meningococcal vaccine as a control.

The chain combines TRBV28 with TRBJ2-5; the D is unclear. The V and J ends lost 6 bases and 7 bases respectively, with 12 bases between them. CDR1 and CDR2 from the germline V gene are MDHEN and SYDVKM. The CDR3 is 12 amino acids. Here the CDR3 DNA reads TGTGCCAGCAGGTCCCCATCCGGGACCCAGTACTTC. It specifies CASRSPSGTQYF.

The chain has TRBV19 and TRBJ2-5; D could derive from TRBD1 or TRBD2 (7 bases each). V lost 10 bases to trimming and J lost 4 bases, with 13 bases between them. Germline CDR1 and CDR2: LNHDA and SQIVND (reference sequence). CDR3 length equals 12 residues. CDR3 amino acids: CATRGGGETQYF. CDR3 sequence (DNA): TGTGCCACCAGGGGGGGAGGAGAGACCCAGTACTTC.

The chain couples TRBV5-1 to TRBJ2-5, with 8 bases aligning to TRBD2. The CDR3 extends over 14 amino acids. CDR1 and CDR2 (germline): SGHRS, YFSETQ. V was clipped by 4 bases and J by 3 bases; unmatched bases: 5. DNA for the CDR3: TGCGCCAGCAGCCCGGGGGGGCTTAAAGAGACCCAGTACTTC. Translated: CASSPGGLKETQYF.

The chain has TRBV28 and TRBJ2-7; D is perhaps TRBD1 or TRBD2 (5 bases each). V was cut by 5 bases and J by 4 bases, with 15 bases left in between. CDR1 MDHEN and CDR2 SYDVKM come from the germline V gene. The CDR3 consists of 14 residues. CDR3 nucleotide sequence: TGTGCCAGCAGTGGGACCCCCGGGCGATACGAGCAGTACTTC. Translating it yields CASSGTPGRYEQYF.

V usage is TRBV4-3 and J usage is TRBJ2-2; 12 bases agree with TRBD2. CDR1 and CDR2 (germline): LGHNA, YSLEER. The CDR3 has 17 amino acids. Trimming removed 4 bases from V and 4 bases from J; junction bases left unmatched: 7. The CDR3 region is CASSLLAGGPATGELFF. The CDR3 DNA is TGCGCCAGCAGCCTACTAGCGGGGGGCCCAGCCACCGGGGAGCTGTTTTTT.

The chain joins TRBV5-1 to TRBJ2-7; 7 bases map to TRBD1. The CDR3 loop spans 13 amino acids. Germline V gives CDR1 SGHRS, CDR2 YFSETQ. Germline trimming cut 6 bases from V and 0 bases from J; bases unmatched to any gene: 3. CDR3 residues: CASNTGDSYEQYF. CDR3 in DNA: TGCGCCAGCAACACAGGGGACTCCTACGAGCAGTACTTC.

This clone was picked up a small number of times. This chain joins TRBV7-3 and TRBJ2-7; 10 bases are shared with TRBD2. V lost 3 bases to trimming and J lost 5 bases; unmatched junction nucleotides: 7. The CDR3 sequence is 15 residues long. Per germline, CDR1 SGHTA and CDR2 FQGTGA. The CDR3 DNA follows: TGTGCCAGCAGCTTGGGCCTAGCGGGAGCAGACGAGCAGTACTTC. Its protein is CASSLGLAGADEQYF.

This chain connects TRBV23-1 to TRBJ2-7; the match to TRBD1 covers 9 bases. TRBV23-1 is reported as an ORF; its role is uncertain. The ends lost 8 bases at V and 5 bases at J; junction bases unmatched: 13. The CDR3 is made up of 15 amino acids. Written as DNA, the CDR3 is TGCGCCAGCGGAGAGGAGCGGACAGGGGCCCACGAGCAGTACTTC. Translating gives CASGEERTGAHEQYF.

The chain has TRBV5-8 and TRBJ1-5; D is ambiguous. Germline V gives CDR1 SGHTS, CDR2 YDEGEE. The V end was cut by 0 bases, the J end by 8 bases, with 12 bases between. This CDR3 is built from 14 residues. The CDR3 nucleotides read TGTGCCAGCAGCTTGGTGGAGTGGCGGGAGCCCCAGCATTTT. Encoded protein: CASSLVEWREPQHF.

About this clone: Other DNA variants within this sample encode the same CDR3. The chain joins TRBV12-3 or TRBV12-4 to TRBJ1-5; the D gene is possibly TRBD1 (5 bases). The CDR3 contains 13 residues. Trimming removed 1 base at V and 7 bases at J, with 8 bases between. The CDR3, as DNA: TGTGCCAGCAGTTTAGGCAGGGAACAGCCCCAGCATTTT. This sequence encodes CASSLGREQPQHF.

The chain couples TRBV29-1 to TRBJ2-7, with TRBD1 matching 8 bases. The CDR3 contains 17 residues. Germline trimming cut 0 bases from V and 1 base from J; bases unmatched to any gene: 11. The germline CDR1 and CDR2 sequences are SQVTM and ANQGSEA. The CDR3 sequence is CSVEDLSGTGASYEQYF. DNA for the CDR3: TGCAGCGTTGAAGATCTTTCAGGGACAGGAGCTTCCTACGAGCAGTACTTC.

The V gene is TRBV5-1, the J gene TRBJ2-7; 9 bases are a match to TRBD2. This CDR3 is 17 amino acids long. Germline loops: CDR1 SGHRS, CDR2 YFSETQ. The trim removed 0 bases at V and 3 bases at J, leaving 10 bases unmatched. The CDR3 here is CASSLGTDWREGYEQYF. CDR3 coding DNA: TGCGCCAGCAGCTTGGGAACCGACTGGCGGGAGGGCTACGAGCAGTACTTC.

The V and J genes are TRBV7-3 and TRBJ2-5; tentatively, D is TRBD2 (6 bases). The CDR3 contains 14 residues. CDR1 and CDR2 (germline): SGHTA, FQGTGA. V was cut by 2 bases and J by 0 bases, with 7 bases left in between. The DNA of the CDR3 is TGTGCCAGCAGCTTACGCGGGGACCAAGAGACCCAGTACTTC. This sequence encodes CASSLRGDQETQYF.

The gene calls are TRBV6-6 and TRBJ1-1; no firm D call. Germline V gene sequence: CDR1 MNHNY, CDR2 SVGAGI (reference sequence). The CDR3 spans 13 residues. Trimming shortened V by 7 bases and J by 5 bases, and 14 bases separated the two germline ends. CDR3 sequence (DNA): TGTGCCAGCATTCCAGATCCGAGTACTGAAGCTTTCTTT. It is translated as CASIPDPSTEAFF.

The chain links TRBV12-3 or TRBV12-4 to TRBJ1-6; D may be TRBD1 (5 bases). Trimming took 10 bases from V and 8 from J, leaving 15 bases between them. The CDR3 covers 13 residues. DNA of the CDR3: TGTGCCACTTCGGGGACTAGGGATTCACCCCTCCACTTT. Translating gives CATSGTRDSPLHF.

The chain links TRBV12-5 to TRBJ1-1; unclear D gene. The CDR3 length is 11 residues. The V end was cut by 6 bases, the J end by 4 bases, with 6 bases between. Germline V gene lookup returns CDR1 LGHNT and CDR2 FRNRAP. As DNA, the CDR3 is TGTGCTAGTGGCCCGGGCACTGAAGCTTTCTTT. The encoded protein is CASGPGTEAFF.

This clone was observed a handful of times. The V and J genes are TRBV7-3 and TRBJ1-1, with D perhaps TRBD1 (5 bases). V lost 0 bases, J lost 4 bases, and 12 bases lay in between. Germline CDR1 is SGHTA and CDR2 is FQGTGA. CDR3 length: 15 residues. The DNA for the CDR3 is TGTGCCAGCAGCTTAACTGGGGGAAAGGTCACTGAAGCTTTCTTT. It yields the protein CASSLTGGKVTEAFF.

The chain carries TRBV10-3 and TRBJ1-5; D is unclear. CDR1 is ENHRY and CDR2 is SYGVKD in the germline V gene. The CDR3 extends over 13 amino acids. Trimming pared 0 bases from V and 6 bases from J, leaving 6 bases between. DNA of the CDR3: TGTGCCATCAGTGAGTCGATTGTTCAGCCCCAGCATTTT. Translating it yields CAISESIVQPQHF.

Comments on this clone: The junction shows a germline mismatch at one end, possibly a read error. The chain recombines TRBV19 with TRBJ1-5; D is unclear. The CDR3 runs to 15 residues. CDR1 LNHDA and CDR2 SQIVND come from the germline V gene (reference sequence). The CDR3 spells CASSIFLLSNQPQHF. The CDR3 bases are TGTGCCAGTAGTATATTTTTACTGAGCAATCAGCCCCAACATTTT.

The chain links TRBV19 to TRBJ2-7; 8 bases map to TRBD1. The J segment lost 3 bases and the V segment lost 5 bases, leaving 3 bases of the junction unmatched. The germline V gene has CDR1 LNHDA and CDR2 SQIVND (reference sequence). CDR3 length: 13 amino acids. Written as DNA, the CDR3 is TGTGCCAGTAGTTCTGACAGGGGCTACGAGCAGTACTTC. Residues: CASSSDRGYEQYF.

This chain uses TRBV6-5 with TRBJ1-2; D possibly corresponds to TRBD1 (6 bases). Trimming left V 2 bases short and J 5 bases short, with 12 bases between. The CDR3 sequence is 14 residues long. Germline CDR1 and CDR2: MNHEY and SVGAGI. CDR3 sequence: CASSYPGAHYGYTF. CDR3 bases: TGTGCCAGCAGTTACCCGGGGGCGCATTATGGCTACACCTTC.

The chain employs TRBV11-2 and TRBJ2-1, with a possible D match to TRBD2 (6 bases). V lost 4 bases and J 6 bases, leaving 13 bases between the germline ends. CDR3 length equals 14 residues. Germline loops: CDR1 SGHAT, CDR2 FQNNGV. CDR3 sequence (DNA): TGTGCCAGCAGCTCCCGGACTATGATCAATGAGCAGTTCTTC. Translating it yields CASSSRTMINEQFF.

The chain recombines TRBV9 with TRBJ2-1; tentatively, D is TRBD1 (6 bases). CDR1 is SGDLS, CDR2 YYNGEE, per germline. Deletions cut 4 bases from V and 8 bases from J, with 19 bases between. The length of the CDR3 is 15 residues. Written as DNA, the CDR3 is TGTGCCAGCAGCACTCAGGGGACGGCTATCTATGAGCAGTTCTTC. This gives the protein CASSTQGTAIYEQFF.

The chain carries TRBV4-1 and TRBJ2-2; tentatively, D is TRBD1 (5 bases). Germline V gene lookup returns CDR1 MGHRA and CDR2 YSYEKL. The V end was cut by 0 bases, the J end by 6 bases, with 14 bases between. The CDR3 loop spans 16 amino acids. The CDR3 here is CASSQDPGFPPGELFF. In DNA form, the CDR3 reads TGCGCCAGCAGCCAAGACCCAGGGTTCCCGCCCGGGGAGCTGTTTTTT.

The chain has TRBV7-2 and TRBJ2-7, with D unresolved. Germline values: CDR1 SGHTA, CDR2 FQGNSA. This CDR3 spans 16 amino acids. V lost 5 bases to trimming and J lost 2 bases, with 19 bases between them. CDR3 nucleotides: TGTGCCAGCAGCCCGCCTGAAGCCCGGGCGACCTACGAGCAGTACTTC. Its translation: CASSPPEARATYEQYF.

This chain joins TRBV12-3 or TRBV12-4 and TRBJ2-7; D possibly uses TRBD1 or TRBD2 (5 bases each). Trimming pared 6 bases from V and 2 bases from J, leaving 11 bases between. This CDR3 region has 13 residues. The CDR3 sequence is CASSWDGAYEQYF. The CDR3 DNA reads as TGTGCCAGCAGCTGGGACGGAGCCTACGAGCAGTACTTC.

The chain uses TRBV10-3 and TRBJ1-1, with 8 positions matching TRBD1. The germline V gene encodes CDR1 ENHRY and CDR2 SYGVKD. V was pared by 4 bases and J by 1 base, with 2 bases of the junction left unmatched. CDR3 length equals 14 residues. The CDR3 loop is CAISAGQANTEAFF. The CDR3 nucleotides read TGTGCCATCAGTGCGGGACAGGCGAACACTGAAGCTTTCTTT.

The V gene is TRBV7-2, the J gene TRBJ2-1, with 10 bases identical to TRBD2. Germline V lookup: CDR1 SGHTA, CDR2 FQGNSA. This CDR3 has 15 residues. The trim removed 0 bases at V and 6 bases at J, leaving 2 bases unmatched. The CDR3 sequence: CASSLASGRANEQFF. In nucleotides, the CDR3 is TGTGCCAGCAGCTTAGCCAGCGGGAGGGCCAATGAGCAGTTCTTC.

This chain links TRBV14 with TRBJ2-3, with TRBD1 identical over 7 bases. The CDR3 extends over 14 amino acids. Germline V gene lookup returns CDR1 SGHDN and CDR2 FVKESK. Trimming removed 6 bases from V and 3 bases from J; junction bases left unmatched: 6. The DNA for the CDR3 is TGTGCCAGCAGGCCGACAGGGCGAACAGATACGCAGTATTTT. Residues: CASRPTGRTDTQYF.

The chain joins TRBV5-4 to TRBJ2-3, with 8 bases aligning to TRBD1. Germline-derived CDR1 and CDR2 are SGHNT and YYREEE (reference sequence). V dropped 0 bases and J dropped 2; count of bases not matched to a gene: 2. This CDR3 region has 15 residues. The CDR3 protein is CASSLGQGPTDTQYF. DNA of the CDR3: TGTGCCAGCAGCTTGGGACAGGGGCCCACAGATACGCAGTATTTT.